The 28 T cell receptor beta chains listed next were all sequenced from one sample in a study of T cells in women clearing cervical HPV infection. Some clones are missing from TCRdb's copy, which holds only in-frame ones; the method was immunoSEQ multiplex PCR. This sample contains over 30,000 clones. Sequenced input: blood buffy coat. The source is a woman aged 18-70 years with a cervical HPV16 infection that either progressed to CIN3+ or cleared (not recorded which).

On this clone itself: The sequenced fragment ends 3 residues before the CDR3 boundary, so the rest is inferred from the germline J gene. The chain combines TRBV7-2 with TRBJ2-4; D gene ambiguous. The CDR3 has 13 amino acids. The V gene's germline CDR1 is SGHTA and CDR2 FQGNSA. The CDR3 DNA, read in part, is TGTGCCAGCAGCCCGTCGCCGAACTATGGT. It specifies CASSPSPNYG. The full CDR3 is CASSPSPNYGQYF.

As concerns this clone: The read falls 3 residues short of the CDR3 end, and the missing part is taken from the germline J gene. This chain uses TRBV18 with TRBJ1-1; the D gene is possibly TRBD1 (5 bases). Per germline, CDR1 KGHSH and CDR2 LQKENI. The CDR3 is made up of 15 amino acids. The sequenced part of the CDR3 DNA is TGTGCCAGCTCGAAGGAGTGGGGGGACCAAGAGACA. This codes for CASSKEWGDQET. The entire CDR3 sequence reads CASSKEWGDQETAFF.

Concerning this clone: One junction end does not reproduce the germline sequence, and a read error may be involved. The DNA ends 3 residues before the CDR3 does, and the rest of the CDR3 is filled in from the germline J gene. V gene TRBV4-2 combines with J gene TRBJ1-6; 7 bases match TRBD1. There are 17 residues in the CDR3. CDR1 LGHNA and CDR2 YNFKEQ come from the germline V gene. CDR3 amino acids: CASSQDAQGVPKSPLHF. The covered CDR3 bases are TGCGCCAGCAGCCAAGATGCCCAGGGGGTTCCCAAATCACCC.

This CDR3 is CSVRALPHNGYTF. The sequenced CDR3 bases are TGCAGCGTCCGAGCCTTACCCCATAATGGC. This chain links TRBV29-1 with TRBJ1-2; D remains unclear. The read gets to within 3 residues of the CDR3 end, and the germline J gene fills in the rest. Germline assignment: CDR1 SQVTM and CDR2 ANQGSEA. Trimming shortened V by 6 bases and J by 6 bases, and 17 bases separated the two germline ends. CDR3 size: 13 residues.

In the case of this clone: One junction end does not reproduce the germline sequence, and a read error may be involved. Read sequence stops 3 residues before the CDR3 end, and the germline J gene provides the missing end. The J gene is TRBJ2-3, the V gene TRBV6-2 or TRBV6-3; D not resolved. This CDR3 has 15 residues. The V gene's germline CDR1 is MNHEY and CDR2 SVGEGT. The CDR3 reads CAGSYKQLKTDTQYF. The sequenced part of the CDR3 DNA is TGTGCCGGCAGTTATAAACAGCTTAAAACAGATACG.

Comment on this clone: The read ends 3 residues shy of where the CDR3 ends; the end is completed using the germline J gene. The rearrangement uses TRBV14 and TRBJ1-2; D ambiguous. Germline lookup yields CDR1 SGHDN and CDR2 FVKESK. V was clipped by 2 bases and J by 7 bases, with 11 bases between them. The CDR3 covers 13 residues. CDR3: CASSQYTSGGYTF. The sequenced part of the CDR3 DNA is TGTGCCAGCAGCCAATACACGAGCGGTGGC. Supplemented by reference TRBV14 and TRBJ1-2, the full variable domain reads EAGVTQFPSHSVIEKGQTVTLRCDPISGHDNLYWYRRVMGKEIKFLLHFVKESKQDESGMPNNRFLAERTGGTYSTLKVQPAELEDSGVYFCASSQYTSGGYTFGSGTRLTVV.

As concerns this clone: The read halts 3 residues ahead of the CDR3 end, with the missing end drawn from the germline J gene. This chain uses TRBV29-1 with TRBJ2-5; TRBD2 aligns across 14 bases. Germline V gene lookup returns CDR1 SQVTM and CDR2 ANQGSEA. V lost 4 bases to trimming and J lost 5 bases; unmatched junction nucleotides: 9. The CDR3 consists of 16 residues. The CDR3 loop is CSVAGLAGDIRETQYF. The DNA read from the CDR3 is TGCAGCGTTGCGGGACTAGCGGGGGACATAAGGGAGACC.

With regard to this clone: With the read ending 3 residues before the CDR3 end, the germline J gene is used to fill in that end. The V and J genes are TRBV12-5 and TRBJ1-6, with 8 bases aligning to TRBD1. With 5 bases clipped from V and 9 bases from J, the junction kept 6 bases outside the gene matches. The CDR3 length is 14 residues. CDR1 and CDR2 from the germline V gene are LGHNT and FRNRAP. The sequenced CDR3 bases are TGTGCTAGTGGTGGCCAGGGGGCCGGTTCACCC. Amino acids: CASGGQGAGSP. The CDR3 as a whole reads CASGGQGAGSPLHF.

Concerning this clone itself: The CDR3 end is not reached by the read, which stops 3 residues before it; the germline J gene fills it in. The chain uses TRBV19 and TRBJ2-5, with 9 bases aligning to TRBD2. Germline V gene lookup returns CDR1 LNHDA and CDR2 SQIVND (reference sequence). V was clipped by 4 bases and J by 3 bases; unmatched bases: 15. The CDR3 covers 18 residues. The CDR3 DNA, read in part, is TGTGCCAGTAGTAGCCGGGGGATAGCGGGGGATACCAAAGAGACC. Translated: CASSSRGIAGDTKET. The complete CDR3 reads CASSSRGIAGDTKETQYF.

The CDR3 is CASTTSGSSTEAFF. The part of the CDR3 DNA that was read is TGTGCCAGTACCACATCAGGGTCTAGCACTGAA. The rearrangement links TRBV19 to TRBJ1-1; weak D call: TRBD1 (5 bases). The read ends 3 residues before the CDR3 terminus; that terminus is restored from the germline J gene. Germline V CDR1 and CDR2: LNHDA, SQIVND (reference sequence). The CDR3 covers 14 residues. Trimming removed 7 bases from V and 4 bases from J, with 16 bases in between. Complete variable domain (other parts from reference TRBV19 and TRBJ1-1): DGGITQSPKYLFRKEGQNVTLSCEQNLNHDAMYWYRQDPGQGLRLIYYSQIVNDFQKGDIAEGYSVSREKKESFPLTVTSAQKNPTAFYLCASTTSGSSTEAFFGQGTRLTVV.

Concerning this clone itself: Read sequence stops 3 residues before the CDR3 end, and the germline J gene provides the missing end. The chain uses TRBV20-1 and TRBJ2-3, with D possibly TRBD2 on 7 matching bases. This CDR3 has 13 amino acids. V lost 4 bases, J lost 1 base, and 9 bases lay in between. Germline CDR1 DFQATT, CDR2 SNEGSKA (reference sequence). The CDR3: CSAIGGGTDTQYF. The sequenced CDR3 bases are TGCAGTGCTATAGGGGGGGGCACAGATACG.

As for this clone: The CDR3 extends 3 residues past the end of the read, so its final part is completed from the germline J gene. Different DNA sequences within this sample yield the same CDR3. This chain joins TRBV29-1 and TRBJ1-3; a weak D match, TRBD1 (5 bases). Germline V gives CDR1 SQVTM, CDR2 ANQGSEA. Trimming left V 4 bases short and J 4 bases short, with 14 bases between. The CDR3 is 14 amino acids. The sequenced CDR3 bases are TGCAGCGTTGCATGGGGGGGGAAAGGAAACACC. Translation gives CSVAWGGKGNT. The entire CDR3 is CSVAWGGKGNTIYF.

Concerning this clone itself: Read data end 3 residues before the CDR3 end; the end is taken from the germline J gene. The J gene is TRBJ1-2, the V gene TRBV7-6; the match to TRBD1 covers 9 bases. Germline V lookup: CDR1 SGHVS, CDR2 FNYEAQ. CDR3 length equals 15 residues. Partial CDR3 DNA: TGTGCCAGCAGCCCCGGGACAGGGATTTTAGAGGGC. This codes for CASSPGTGILEG. The whole CDR3 protein is CASSPGTGILEGYTF.

As regards this clone: The sequenced fragment ends 3 residues before the CDR3 boundary, so the rest is inferred from the germline J gene. This rearrangement joins TRBV18 to TRBJ1-2; 7 positions agree with TRBD1. The CDR3 runs to 13 residues. From germline, CDR1 is KGHSH and CDR2 LQKENI. Partial CDR3 DNA: TGTGCCAGCTCTCACGGACAGGCATACGAC. Amino acid sequence: CASSHGQAYD. The entire CDR3 reads CASSHGQAYDYTF. The full variable domain, with the rest looked up from reference TRBV18 and TRBJ1-2, is NAGVMQNPRHLVRRRGQEARLRCSPMKGHSHVYWYRQLPEEGLKFMVYLQKENIIDESGMPKERFSAEFPKEGPSILRIQQVVRGDSAAYFCASSHGQAYDYTFGSGTRLTVV.

About this clone itself: The read falls 3 residues short of the CDR3 end, and the missing part is taken from the germline J gene. The chain uses TRBV29-1 and TRBJ2-5, with 12 bases lining up with TRBD2. J lost 6 bases, V lost 7 bases, and 12 bases had no gene match. The CDR3 consists of 15 residues. CDR1 is SQVTM and CDR2 is ANQGSEA in the germline V gene. The sequenced CDR3 bases are TGCAGCGCCACACCTAGCGGGGGGGGCCGAAAGACC. It specifies CSATPSGGGRKT. The CDR3 reads in full as CSATPSGGGRKTQYF.

About this clone itself: The read comes to an end 3 residues before the CDR3 does, leaving the germline J gene to fill in the end. The chain links TRBV2 to TRBJ1-1; no clear D. From germline, CDR1 is SNHLY and CDR2 FYNNEI. Trimming cost V 1 base and J 1 base, with 13 bases left between them. CDR3 size: 16 residues. Incomplete CDR3 DNA: TGTGCCAGCAGTGAAGGGAAGGCGGGAGGGAACACTGAA. Translating it yields CASSEGKAGGNTE. The CDR3 reads in full as CASSEGKAGGNTEAFF.

A remark on this clone: With the read ending 3 residues before the CDR3 end, the germline J gene is used to fill in that end. This chain links TRBV18 with TRBJ2-7; possible D gene TRBD1, 7 bases. Germline V gene sequence: CDR1 KGHSH, CDR2 LQKENI. The ends were cut back, 2 bases at V and 3 bases at J, with 11 bases in the middle. The CDR3 extends over 14 amino acids. The CDR3 bases that were read are TGTGCCAGCTCACCATCCCAGGGGGGCTACGAG. Translating it yields CASSPSQGGYE. The full CDR3 is CASSPSQGGYEQYF.

Points on this clone: The read terminates 3 residues ahead of where the CDR3 ends, so the germline J gene completes it. The chain links TRBV10-3 to TRBJ1-4; the D gene is possibly TRBD1 (5 bases). Trimming removed 3 bases at V and 5 bases at J, with 13 bases between. Germline V gives CDR1 ENHRY, CDR2 SYGVKD. The CDR3 is 15 residues long. The part of the CDR3 DNA that was read is TGTGCCATCAGTGATCAGGGCGGCAGGAATGAAAAA. Its translation is CAISDQGGRNEK. The full CDR3 is CAISDQGGRNEKLFF.

CDR3 DNA (partial): TGTGCCAGCAGCTTGTTTGGGGACAGGGATTTCTATGGC. It encodes CASSLFGDRDFYG. The entire CDR3 protein is CASSLFGDRDFYGYTF. The chain joins TRBV7-8 to TRBJ1-2, with 9 bases aligning to TRBD1. Read coverage stops 3 residues before the CDR3 terminus; the germline J gene supplies the remainder. Trimming at V came to 3 bases and at J to 4 bases, leaving 9 bases not matched to a gene. Per germline, CDR1 SGHVS and CDR2 FQNEAQ. The CDR3 extends over 16 amino acids.

Concerning this clone: The missing CDR3 end, 3 residues past where the read stops, is filled in from the germline J gene. J is TRBJ2-1 and V is TRBV12-3 or TRBV12-4; tentatively, D is TRBD1 (6 bases). CDR3 length: 15 residues. V was pared by 7 bases and J by 2 bases, with 15 bases between. The CDR3 reads CASTTRTATYNEQFF. The part of the CDR3 DNA that was read is TGTGCCAGCACCACACGGACAGCCACCTACAATGAG.

Concerning this clone itself: From the germline J gene comes the end of the CDR3, since the read stops 3 residues before it. The chain combines TRBV7-6 with TRBJ1-2, with TRBD1 matching 7 bases. In germline, CDR1 is SGHVS, CDR2 FNYEAQ. CDR3 length: 16 residues. V lost 6 bases to trimming and J lost 2 bases; unmatched junction nucleotides: 12. Incomplete CDR3 DNA: TGTGCCAGCAGTTTGCGACAGGGCCTCCCAAACTATGGC. Translation: CASSLRQGLPNYG. The full CDR3 protein reads CASSLRQGLPNYGYTF.

Worth noting for this clone: The read falls 3 residues short of the CDR3 end, and the missing part is taken from the germline J gene. The V call is TRBV20-1, the J call TRBJ2-1; 11 positions agree with TRBD1. This CDR3 region has 13 residues. Looked up from germline, CDR1 is DFQATT and CDR2 is SNEGSKA (reference sequence). J lost 7 bases, V lost 3 bases, and 2 bases had no gene match. The DNA read from the CDR3 is TGCAGTGCTAGGGGACAGGGGGGGAATGAG. Residues: CSARGQGGNE. The whole CDR3 sequence reads CSARGQGGNEQFF.

With respect to this clone: The CDR3 extends 3 residues past the end of the read, so its final part is completed from the germline J gene. The rearrangement joins TRBV30 to TRBJ2-5; tentative D call: TRBD1 (6 bases). Germline CDR1 is GTSNPN and CDR2 is SVGIG (reference sequence). Trimming cost V 2 bases and J 2 bases, with 12 bases left between them. The CDR3 contains 14 residues. The CDR3 is CAWSNTGKQETQYF. CDR3 DNA (partial): TGTGCCTGGAGTAATACAGGGAAACAAGAGACC.

For this clone: Read sequence stops 3 residues before the CDR3 end, and the germline J gene provides the missing end. The rearrangement uses TRBV13 and TRBJ2-2, with 9 bases matching TRBD1. The germline V gene encodes CDR1 PRHDT and CDR2 FYEKMQ (reference sequence). The J segment lost 5 bases and the V segment lost 5 bases, leaving 6 bases of the junction unmatched. The CDR3 totals 15 residues. CDR3 loop: CASSPGTGRTGELFF. The sequenced part of the CDR3 DNA is TGTGCCAGCAGCCCCGGGACAGGGAGGACCGGGGAG.

As regards this clone: The CDR3 extends 3 residues past the end of the read, so its final part is completed from the germline J gene. V gene TRBV7-8 combines with J gene TRBJ2-3; D is unresolved. Germline-derived CDR1 and CDR2 are SGHVS and FQNEAQ. Trimming shortened V by 7 bases and J by 1 base, and 15 bases separated the two germline ends. The CDR3 covers 15 residues. The CDR3 is CASTMALGGTDTQYF. The DNA read from the CDR3 is TGTGCCAGCACCATGGCGCTAGGAGGCACAGATACG.

In regard to this clone: The read gets to within 3 residues of the CDR3 end, and the germline J gene fills in the rest. The chain uses TRBV19 and TRBJ2-3, with 10 bases identical to TRBD1. Germline V CDR1 and CDR2: LNHDA, SQIVND (reference sequence). This CDR3 has 17 residues. Here the CDR3 reads CASGTGEVVGSNQPQYF. CDR3 DNA (partial): TGTGCCAGTGGGACAGGGGAAGTAGTAGGGAGCAATCAGCCG.

The CDR3 DNA, read in part, is TGTGCCAGTAGTATAGACGCGGGGATCCAAGAGGCG. Translated: CASSIDAGIQEA. The full-length CDR3 reads as CASSIDAGIQEAQYF. The chain has TRBV19 and TRBJ2-3, with D tentatively TRBD2 (6 bases). Sequencing ends 3 residues short of the CDR3 end; the germline J gene provides the rest. The CDR3 runs to 15 residues. The germline CDR1 and CDR2 sequences are LNHDA and SQIVND (reference sequence).

Concerning this clone itself: The read terminates 3 residues before the CDR3 end, so the remaining end is supplied by the germline J gene. J is TRBJ1-2 and V is TRBV19; no clear D. The CDR3 contains 14 residues. Germline V gives CDR1 LNHDA, CDR2 SQIVND (reference sequence). The covered CDR3 bases are TGTGCCAGTAGTATAGATTTTCAGGACTACGAC. It translates to CASSIDFQDYD. The whole CDR3 reads CASSIDFQDYDYTF.